This TCR beta chain was observed in a study of shared T cell receptors in the human thymus (dated by TCRdb to the early 2020s). Notes on the research overall: The study examined how self-reactive, shared T-cell receptor alpha chains are generated in the human thymus.

The library relied on the immunoSEQ multiplex PCR assay. TCRdb's version of the immuneACCESS table is confined to in-frame rearrangements and falls short of the full clone set. An unresolved V gene accounts for under half of the shortfall where checked; the remainder is of unknown origin. The sample contains roughly 700,000 clones, roughly 90% of them found a single time. The ten largest clones capture approximately 0.011% of the sample. The cysteine opens and the phenylalanine closes a CDR3 of 15 amino acids. Only the CDR3 portion is preserved as DNA: 45 bases, with reading frame beginning at the first base. CDR1 is given as MGHRA and CDR2 as YSYEKL, both from the germline V gene. Germline trimming: 4 bases from V, 4 bases from J; junction bases outside gene matches: 7. Comments on this clone: Its antigen remains unidentified. Within one base of it there is no much larger clone, and no base qualities were kept.

These sequences were also reported in another study, on human thymus T cells. As the second publication notes: Immunologically healthy infants undergoing open corrective cardiac surgery for congenital heart defects in Finland were used as donors. Thymus tissue was collected as surgical resects that were removed during corrective cardiac surgery. Usage of V and J gene segments appeared to be biased in both the thymic and the peripheral blood repertoires. The related research found that thymic TCR repertoires overlapped highly between unrelated individuals. TCR alpha and beta repertoires from seven to nine infant thymus samples and a few related peripheral blood samples were characterized in the study. The infant donors were roughly 6 to 250 days old, and the cohort included several males and two females. After being mechanically released from the tissue, thymocytes were kept at -70 degrees C in pellets of roughly 10-33 million cells. Genomic DNA was extracted from frozen cell pellets with a QIAsymphony instrument. The immunoSEQ multiplex PCR assay was used to amplify the TCRB and TCRAD loci from a standardized amount of quality-controlled genomic DNA. The amplicons covered the V(D)J region and were long enough to include the CDR3 and to identify the V and J genes. Amplicon sequencing was performed on an Illumina platform through the commercial immunoSEQ service. Corrections for primer bias and sequencing errors followed previously described methods, while TCRAD and TCRB definitions were based on the IMGT database. The repertoires were analysed using immunoSEQ Analyzer 3.0 and VDJTools for basic statistics, V/J segment usage, diversity estimates, rarefaction and pairwise overlap. Diversity was estimated using the Chao1, ChaoE, Efron-Thisted, Shannon and inverse Simpson indices, and was also estimated on datasets down-sampled to the size of the smallest sample. For repertoire overlap, CDR3 nucleotide sequence, V gene and J gene had to match strictly, and clustering was done by Jaccard-based multidimensional scaling. On average, thymus samples gave 750,000 to 1,000,000 unique TCRB clonotypes, whereas blood samples gave roughly 86,000.

The TCR originated in a boy under three years old with a congenital heart defect. Donor details come from another sample of the same person, matched by shared clones. The V gene is TRBV4-1 and the J gene is TRBJ1-1; 9 bases in the middle match TRBD1. Input material: thymocytes. The CDR3 region has the sequence CASSPGQGTGTEAFF. The sequence in DNA is TGCGCCAGCAGCCCAGGACAGGGGACGGGCACTGAAGCTTTCTTT.